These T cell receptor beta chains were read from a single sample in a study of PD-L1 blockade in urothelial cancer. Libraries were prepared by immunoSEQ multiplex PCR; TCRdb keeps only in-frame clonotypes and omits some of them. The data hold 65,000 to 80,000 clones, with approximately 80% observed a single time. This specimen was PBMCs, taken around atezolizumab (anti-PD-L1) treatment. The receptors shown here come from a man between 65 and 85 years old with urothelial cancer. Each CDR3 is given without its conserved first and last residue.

cdr3_aa: SVLIAGGNEQF; v_call: TRBV29-1; j_call: TRBJ2-1
cdr3_aa: ASSVRTDTGELF; v_call: TRBV9; j_call: TRBJ2-2
cdr3_aa: ASRAGGNTGELF; v_call: TRBV6-5; j_call: TRBJ2-2
cdr3_aa: ASSPRLAIGTDTQY; v_call: TRBV18; j_call: TRBJ2-3
cdr3_aa: ASSGGGTSGRATQETQY; v_call: TRBV28; j_call: TRBJ2-5
cdr3_aa: ASSPLGGNSYEQY; v_call: TRBV14; j_call: TRBJ2-7
cdr3_aa: ASSLGRRAF; v_call: TRBV2; j_call: TRBJ1-1
cdr3_aa: ASVYRTSGSTYNEQF; v_call: TRBV18; j_call: TRBJ2-1
cdr3_aa: ASSGDRNTEAF; v_call: TRBV25-1; j_call: TRBJ1-1
cdr3_aa: ASSSGGAGNNEQF; v_call: TRBV19; j_call: TRBJ2-1
cdr3_aa: ASSTEDRNSYEQY; v_call: TRBV6-5; j_call: TRBJ2-7
cdr3_aa: ASSPTEYEQY; v_call: TRBV18; j_call: TRBJ2-7
cdr3_aa: ASSSPGTGDTQY; v_call: TRBV28; j_call: TRBJ2-3
cdr3_aa: ASSLSLSTDTQY; v_call: TRBV27; j_call: TRBJ2-3
cdr3_aa: ASSLASVFVAKNIQY; v_call: TRBV11-2; j_call: TRBJ2-4
cdr3_aa: ASSEAGGNQPQH; v_call: TRBV2; j_call: TRBJ1-5
cdr3_aa: ASSVAGPDTQY; v_call: TRBV9; j_call: TRBJ2-3
cdr3_aa: ASSPNPGGYTDTQY; v_call: TRBV19; j_call: TRBJ2-3
cdr3_aa: ASSWASGGAYEQY; v_call: TRBV5-5; j_call: TRBJ2-7
cdr3_aa: ASSLRGANTEAF; v_call: TRBV5-1; j_call: TRBJ1-1
cdr3_aa: ASSEWQAGEKLF; v_call: TRBV6-1; j_call: TRBJ1-4
cdr3_aa: ASSSGTSGSYEQY; v_call: TRBV5-4; j_call: TRBJ2-7
cdr3_aa: ASSGSAGGYNEQF; v_call: TRBV10-1; j_call: TRBJ2-1
cdr3_aa: ASSPVEEGQPQH; v_call: TRBV7-8; j_call: TRBJ1-5
cdr3_aa: ASSLEGNNYYEQY; v_call: TRBV5-1; j_call: NA
cdr3_aa: ASTFGGGLTEAF; v_call: TRBV5-1; j_call: TRBJ1-1
cdr3_aa: ASSLGLAGDEQY; v_call: TRBV9; j_call: TRBJ2-7
cdr3_aa: ASERGGELF; v_call: TRBV6-1; j_call: TRBJ2-2
cdr3_aa: ATRTGWDTEAF; v_call: TRBV6-6; j_call: TRBJ1-1
cdr3_aa: ARRTGGAVGPYEQY; v_call: TRBV30; j_call: TRBJ2-7
cdr3_aa: ASSLGGGVGSYEQY; v_call: TRBV5-8; j_call: TRBJ2-7
cdr3_aa: ASSWGTGGSYEQY; v_call: TRBV7-9; j_call: TRBJ2-7
cdr3_aa: SVEDPRSGGETQY; v_call: TRBV29-1; j_call: TRBJ2-5
cdr3_aa: ASRQSRGRETDTQY; v_call: TRBV11-2; j_call: TRBJ2-3
cdr3_aa: ASSLDAAGGKADTQY; v_call: TRBV5-1; j_call: TRBJ2-3
cdr3_aa: ASSPRETQY; v_call: TRBV7-9; j_call: TRBJ2-5
cdr3_aa: ASRVAWTAVGETQY; v_call: TRBV5-1; j_call: TRBJ2-5
cdr3_aa: ASSVETSGSIWNEQF; v_call: TRBV9; j_call: TRBJ2-1
cdr3_aa: ASQDSNQPQH; v_call: TRBV28; j_call: TRBJ1-5
cdr3_aa: ASSLSDNRGLAGRHYEQY; v_call: TRBV27; j_call: TRBJ2-7
cdr3_aa: ALGQGGPPNEQY; v_call: TRBV7-9; j_call: TRBJ2-7
cdr3_aa: ASSQPLAGASYNEQF; v_call: TRBV4-2; j_call: TRBJ2-1
cdr3_aa: SALGTGEGGANVLT; v_call: TRBV29-1; j_call: TRBJ2-6
cdr3_aa: ASSLPQKKTYEQY; v_call: TRBV28; j_call: TRBJ2-7
cdr3_aa: ASKREGSGELF; v_call: TRBV2; j_call: TRBJ2-2
cdr3_aa: ATLKSEVAAF; v_call: TRBV28; j_call: TRBJ1-1
cdr3_aa: ASSETGHGNTIY; v_call: TRBV2; j_call: TRBJ1-3
cdr3_aa: ASRINSNSPLH; v_call: TRBV27; j_call: TRBJ1-6
cdr3_aa: ASSEGQRNTEAF; v_call: TRBV10-2; j_call: TRBJ1-1
cdr3_aa: ASSFGNRENGYT; v_call: TRBV5-1; j_call: TRBJ1-2
cdr3_aa: ASRLSGRSDTQY; v_call: TRBV6-6; j_call: TRBJ2-3
cdr3_aa: ASSLMNTEAF; v_call: TRBV2; j_call: TRBJ1-1
cdr3_aa: ASSVARTGNTYGYT; v_call: TRBV9; j_call: TRBJ1-2
cdr3_aa: ASSSGGDTQY; v_call: TRBV5-1; j_call: TRBJ2-3